One sample yielded the 21 T cell receptor beta chains listed below, sequenced in a study of Graves' ophthalmopathy and Graves' hyperthyroidism. RNA transcripts served as template for amplifying TCR beta CDR3 sequences. RT-PCR in the first round used HTBI primers; a second-round multiplex PCR followed. TCRdb re-analysed the multiplex PCR reads in MiXCR, keeping a single row per CDR3 protein. Counted here are 500,000 to 600,000 distinct CDR3 sequences, 39% occurring once; the ten biggest clones make up around 4.6%. The sequenced material came from peripheral blood or thyroid tissue (not recorded which). Every receptor here comes from an adult man with Graves' hyperthyroidism.

This clonotype appeared a few times. CDR3 amino acids: CASSLLAGVGTGELFF. CDR3 in DNA: TGTGCCAGCAGTTTACTAGCGGGGGTCGGCACCGGGGAGCTGTTTTTT. The rearrangement joins TRBV6-5 to TRBJ2-2; 11 nucleotides agree with TRBD2. V gave up 4 bases and J gave up 4 bases; unmatched junction bases: 5. The germline V gene encodes CDR1 MNHEY and CDR2 SVGAGI. The CDR3 covers 16 residues.

A remark on this clonotype: This may come from a read error, since a much larger clone is one base off. Given the absence of the conserved phenylalanine or tryptophan at the CDR3 end, a read error is likely. CDR3 loop: CASNPGPGDGYTL. DNA for the CDR3: TGTGCCAGCAACCCAGGTCCTGGGGATGGCTACACCCTC. This chain joins TRBV7-9 and TRBJ1-2; D unresolved. Germline CDR1 and CDR2: SEHNR and FQNEAQ (reference sequence). The CDR3 contains 13 residues. V lost 7 bases, J lost 6 bases, and 15 bases lay in between.

In its sample, this clonotype was seen many times. The V gene is TRBV10-3, the J gene TRBJ1-5; D ambiguous. CDR3 length: 15 amino acids. Per the germline V gene, CDR1 is ENHRY and CDR2 is SYGVKD. Trimming took off 4 bases at V and 0 bases at J, with 10 bases between the two ends. CDR3 coding DNA: TGTGCCATCAGTGTTGGGAGGGCTAGCAATCAGCCCCAGCATTTT. Protein: CAISVGRASNQPQHF.

In this sample, this clonotype turned up many times. V is TRBV5-1 and J is TRBJ2-7; D not resolved. Deletions cut 0 bases from V and 2 bases from J, with 12 bases between. The V gene's germline CDR1 is SGHRS and CDR2 YFSETQ. CDR3 length: 15 amino acids. The CDR3: CASSLGQGMAYEQYF. The CDR3 DNA follows: TGCGCCAGCAGCTTGGGTCAAGGGATGGCCTACGAGCAGTACTTC.

The chain uses TRBV20-1 and TRBJ1-4, with TRBD1 as a possible D gene (5 bases). This CDR3 has 12 amino acids. Trimming stripped 1 base from V and 8 bases from J, with 8 bases between. CDR1 and CDR2 from the germline V gene are DFQATT and SNEGSKA (reference sequence). This CDR3 reads CSARVYREKLFF. CDR3 nucleotide sequence: TGCAGTGCTAGAGTATACAGGGAAAAACTGTTTTTT.

There are a few counts of this clonotype. V usage is TRBV7-3 and J usage is TRBJ2-3; D is unclear. Germline values: CDR1 SGHTA, CDR2 FQGTGA. Deletions cut 5 bases from V and 2 bases from J, with 11 bases between. This CDR3 comprises 14 residues. The CDR3 region has the DNA TGTGCCAGCAGCCTCCGGACGGCCACAGATACGCAGTATTTT. Translation: CASSLRTATDTQYF.

This clonotype was counted a single time. This sequence joins TRBV5-4 and TRBJ1-5; unclear D gene. The germline V and J ends were trimmed by 4 bases and 7 bases, with 9 bases remaining between them. The CDR3 is 12 residues long. CDR1 is SGHNT and CDR2 is YYREEE in the germline V gene (reference sequence). Here the CDR3 reads CASSMWVQPQHF. In nucleotides, the CDR3 is TGTGCCAGCAGCATGTGGGTACAGCCCCAGCATTTT.

The rearrangement uses TRBV12-3 or TRBV12-4 and TRBJ1-4; 10 nucleotides agree with TRBD1. This CDR3 contains 14 residues. With V trimmed by 5 bases and J by 8 bases, 5 bases remained unmatched. Here the CDR3 reads CASSEDRGFEKLFF. The CDR3 region has the DNA TGTGCCAGCAGTGAGGACAGGGGGTTCGAAAAACTGTTTTTT.

The chain employs TRBV20-1 and TRBJ2-5; possibly TRBD1 or TRBD2 for D (5 bases each). The CDR3 has 13 residues. CDR1 and CDR2 from the germline V gene are DFQATT and SNEGSKA (reference sequence). Trimming shortened V by 3 bases and J by 1 base, and 9 bases separated the two germline ends. CDR3 region: CSARGDLQETQYF. The CDR3 bases are TGCAGTGCTAGGGGGGACCTCCAAGAGACCCAGTACTTC.

V gene TRBV29-1 combines with J gene TRBJ2-5; tentatively, D is TRBD2 (6 bases). Trimming shortened V by 8 bases and J by 4 bases, and 11 bases separated the two germline ends. The CDR3 loop spans 11 amino acids. CDR1 is SQVTM and CDR2 is ANQGSEA in the germline V gene. CDR3 bases: TGCAGCTTAGGAGGGCGAGAGACCCAGTACTTC. Translated, it gives CSLGGRETQYF.

V is TRBV7-8 and J is TRBJ2-5; perhaps TRBD1 as D (6 bases). From germline, CDR1 is SGHVS and CDR2 FQNEAQ. V was trimmed by 2 bases and J by 2 bases, leaving 12 bases between them. The CDR3 extends over 15 amino acids. DNA for the CDR3: TGTGCCAGCAGCTTATTGGAGGACAGACAAGAGACCCAGTACTTC. Residues: CASSLLEDRQETQYF.

J is TRBJ1-5 and V is TRBV12-3 or TRBV12-4; possible D gene TRBD1, 5 bases. The CDR3 loop spans 16 amino acids. The V and J ends lost 5 bases and 7 bases respectively, with 21 bases between them. Here the CDR3 reads CASSQERGGGRQPQHF. CDR3 DNA: TGTGCCAGCAGTCAGGAAAGGGGCGGCGGGAGACAGCCCCAGCATTTT.

This clonotype turned up a few times. This chain joins TRBV5-1 and TRBJ1-2; D remains ambiguous. Germline loops: CDR1 SGHRS, CDR2 YFSETQ. The CDR3 is 14 amino acids. V was trimmed by 2 bases and J by 5 bases, leaving 13 bases between them. Here the CDR3 reads CASSFRTAGYGYTF. Written as DNA, the CDR3 is TGCGCCAGCAGCTTCCGGACCGCCGGGTATGGCTACACCTTC.

V usage is TRBV20-1 and J usage is TRBJ2-5, with a possible D match to TRBD2 (6 bases). CDR1 and CDR2 (germline): DFQATT, SNEGSKA (reference sequence). The CDR3 extends over 13 amino acids. The V end was cut by 6 bases, the J end by 2 bases, with 13 bases between. CDR3 in DNA: TGCAGTGCGACCGGGACTTTACAAGAGACCCAGTACTTC. It encodes CSATGTLQETQYF.

Many counts were recorded for this clonotype. The CDR3 region has the DNA TGTGCCAGCAGTTTATCCAGCCGCTACGAGCAGTACTTC. Its translation: CASSLSSRYEQYF. The chain links TRBV7-9 to TRBJ2-7; D call uncertain. The V gene lost 6 bases and the J gene lost 3 bases, with 12 bases spanning the gap. CDR1 is SEHNR, CDR2 FQNEAQ, per germline (reference sequence). The CDR3 runs 13 residues.

This clonotype was recorded a few times. This sequence joins TRBV7-9 and TRBJ2-5; TRBD2 matches 7 bases. Germline CDR1 reads SEHNR; CDR2 reads FQNEAQ (reference sequence). With 0 bases clipped from V and 4 bases from J, the junction kept 8 bases outside the gene matches. The CDR3 loop spans 16 amino acids. The CDR3 bases are TGTGCCAGCAGCTTAGCTGGGGGGGGGAAACGAGAGACCCAGTACTTC. It encodes CASSLAGGGKRETQYF.

This clonotype was detected many times. The chain carries TRBV5-6 and TRBJ1-6; 7 nucleotides match TRBD1. V lost 0 bases, J lost 8 bases, and 5 bases stayed unmatched. From germline, CDR1 is SGHDT and CDR2 YYEEEE. There are 15 residues in the CDR3. The CDR3 spells CASSLDATGYSPLHF. The CDR3 region has the DNA TGTGCCAGCAGCTTGGACGCGACAGGGTATTCACCCCTCCACTTT.

This clonotype has ten or more counts. The V call is TRBV11-2, the J call TRBJ1-2; D is uncertain. This CDR3 region has 16 residues. The germline V gene encodes CDR1 SGHAT and CDR2 FQNNGV. V was pared by 5 bases and J by 2 bases, with 18 bases between. The CDR3 DNA is TGTGCCAGCAGCCGTGGACTCACATCGCCGAACTATGGCTACACCTTC. Its protein is CASSRGLTSPNYGYTF. Full variable domain (rest looked up from reference TRBV11-2 and TRBJ1-2): EAGVAQSPRYKIIEKRQSVAFWCNPISGHATLYWYQQILGQGPKLLIQFQNNGVVDDSQLPKDRFSAERLKGVDSTLKIQPAKLEDSAVYLCASSRGLTSPNYGYTFGSGTRLTVV.

V gene TRBV2 combines with J gene TRBJ2-2, with TRBD2 identical over 11 bases. Trimming removed 4 bases from V and 4 bases from J; junction bases left unmatched: 5. This CDR3 has 16 amino acids. Germline CDR1 reads SNHLY; CDR2 reads FYNNEI. The CDR3 bases are TGTGCCAGCAGTGGACTGACTAGCGGGATCACCGGGGAGCTGTTTTTT. Translation: CASSGLTSGITGELFF. Complete variable domain (other parts from reference TRBV2 and TRBJ2-2): EPEVTQTPSHQVTQMGQEVILRCVPISNHLYFYWYRQILGQKVEFLVSFYNNEISEKSEIFDDQFSVERPDGSNFTLKIRSTKLEDSAMYFCASSGLTSGITGELFFGEGSRLTVL.

This clonotype was seen ten or more times. The chain links TRBV6-5 to TRBJ1-1; TRBD1 might be the D (6 bases). V lost 2 bases and J 5 bases, leaving 12 bases between the germline ends. The CDR3 has 14 amino acids. Germline V gene lookup returns CDR1 MNHEY and CDR2 SVGAGI. The CDR3 coding sequence is TGTGCCAGCAGTTACGACTACAGGGTTACTGAAGCTTTCTTT. Its protein product is CASSYDYRVTEAFF.

This clonotype was detected a few times. The rearrangement links TRBV27 to TRBJ1-5; no definite D call. Trimming cost V 3 bases and J 6 bases, with 9 bases left between them. CDR3 length: 13 amino acids. Germline values: CDR1 MNHEY, CDR2 SMNVEV (reference sequence). The CDR3 coding sequence is TGTGCCAGCAGTTTGCAGCGGGGTCAGCCCCAGCATTTT. Translation: CASSLQRGQPQHF.